This T cell receptor (beta chain) was captured by sequencing in a study of cytomegalovirus exposure and HLA in healthy donors. In the study overall: A preliminary data release comprised 80 million or so unique TCRs obtained from HLA-typed donors. Study-level results: Solely CMV serostatus was available to characterize immune exposure.

The PCR used 60 Vbeta and 13 Jbeta primers. In the study's own analysis: Later analysis identified tens of millions of unique TCR beta chains, about 12 million shared. Sequencing used immunoSEQ multiplex PCR; TCRdb keeps in-frame clones, though not all of them. That table gives V, J and clone size, and the DNA gave D and trimming. The profile shows 85,000 to 100,000 clones, around 73% of them singletons. This clone was counted a single time. Its antigen is not identified. The CDR3 has 12 residues. Germline V gene lookup returns CDR1 SEHNR and CDR2 FQNEAQ (reference sequence). V gave up 3 bases and J gave up 9 bases, with 9 bases separating them.

This TCR was sampled from a woman aged 40 to 55 in good health and CMV-seropositive. V and J are TRBV7-9 and TRBJ2-1; the D gene is possibly TRBD1 (5 bases). The source material was PBMCs. Written as DNA, the CDR3 is TGTGCCAGCAGCTTTGCAGGGCGTGAGCAGTTCTTC. It is translated as CASSFAGREQFF.